This is a list of T cell receptor beta chains from one sample in a study of T cell responses to AZD1222 COVID-19 vaccine. The repertoire was sequenced with immunoSEQ multiplex PCR; TCRdb's copy has only in-frame clones and lacks some. The repertoire holds over 95,000 clones, with over 75% as singletons. This material consisted of peripheral blood, taken on day 0 of AZD1222 vaccination. These TCRs come from an adult in good health. The CDR3 runs from the conserved cysteine through the conserved F or W. Fields, in order: D gene, J gene, V gene, CDR3 DNA, CDR3 protein. The D gene is left open where the match is weak.

D: -
J: TRBJ1-4
V: TRBV18
DNA: TGTGCCAGCTCACGGACACGAACGAATGAAAAACTGTTTTTT
CDR3: CASSRTRTNEKLFF

D: -
J: TRBJ2-2
V: TRBV6-5
DNA: TGTGCCAGCAGACTAGTAGATACCGGGGAGCTGTTTTTT
CDR3: CASRLVDTGELFF

D: -
J: TRBJ2-5
V: TRBV9
DNA: TGTGCCAGCAGCGTAGGAACGGGAGTAGAGACCCAGTACTTC
CDR3: CASSVGTGVETQYF

D: TRBD1
J: TRBJ1-2
V: TRBV6-6
DNA: TGTGCCAGCAGCAAACAGGGGGCGGGCGGAGGCTACACCTTC
CDR3: CASSKQGAGGGYTF

D: -
J: TRBJ2-7
V: TRBV3-1/TRBV3-2
DNA: TGTGCCAGCAGCCAAACCTACTACGAGCAGTACTTC
CDR3: CASSQTYYEQYF

D: -
J: TRBJ1-2
V: TRBV7-2
DNA: TGTGCCAGCAGCTTAGGCAGGGGCCCGGAGGGCTACACCTTC
CDR3: CASSLGRGPEGYTF

D: -
J: TRBJ1-2
V: TRBV2
DNA: TGTGCCAGCAGTGAAGCGCTTCGGGGGAATGGCTACACCTTC
CDR3: CASSEALRGNGYTF

D: -
J: TRBJ1-2
V: TRBV5-1
DNA: TGCGCCAGCAGCTTGGTGGGGGGAGACGGGAGCTATGGCTACACCTTC
CDR3: CASSLVGGDGSYGYTF

D: TRBD1
J: TRBJ1-2
V: TRBV29-1
DNA: TGCAGCGTGTTTAGGACAGGGGAATTCGGCTACACCTTC
CDR3: CSVFRTGEFGYTF

D: -
J: TRBJ1-6
V: TRBV6-5
DNA: TGTGCCAGCAGTTCGCCTCAGGGCCTCGGCCTCCACTTT
CDR3: CASSSPQGLGLHF

D: -
J: TRBJ2-1
V: TRBV12-3/TRBV12-4
DNA: TGTGCCAGCAGTAGGATAAGGGAGCAGTTCTTC
CDR3: CASSRIREQFF

D: -
J: TRBJ2-3
V: TRBV19
DNA: TGTGCCAGTAGTACCGACAGGAGAATATTCACAGATACGCAGTATTTT
CDR3: CASSTDRRIFTDTQYF

D: -
J: TRBJ2-7
V: TRBV2
DNA: TGTGCCAGCAGTGATCTTGACGCGGAGTACTTC
CDR3: CASSDLDAEYF